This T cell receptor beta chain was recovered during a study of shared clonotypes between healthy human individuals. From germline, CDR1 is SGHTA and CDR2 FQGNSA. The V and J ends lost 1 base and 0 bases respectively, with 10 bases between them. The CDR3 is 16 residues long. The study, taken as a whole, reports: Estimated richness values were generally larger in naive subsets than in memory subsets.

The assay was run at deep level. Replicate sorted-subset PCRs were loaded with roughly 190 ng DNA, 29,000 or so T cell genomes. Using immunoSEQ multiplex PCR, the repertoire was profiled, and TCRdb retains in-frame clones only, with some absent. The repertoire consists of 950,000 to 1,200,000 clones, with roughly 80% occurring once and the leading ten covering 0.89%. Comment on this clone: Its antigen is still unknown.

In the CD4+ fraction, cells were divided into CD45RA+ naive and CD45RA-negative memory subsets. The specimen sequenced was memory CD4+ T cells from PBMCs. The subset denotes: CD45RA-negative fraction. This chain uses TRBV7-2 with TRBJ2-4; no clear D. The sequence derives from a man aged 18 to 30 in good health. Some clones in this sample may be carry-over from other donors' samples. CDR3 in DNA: TGTGCCAGCAGCTTAGTTGATGGTCTAGCCAAAAACATTCAGTACTTC. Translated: CASSLVDGLAKNIQYF.